This T cell receptor beta chain was captured in a study of cytomegalovirus exposure and HLA in healthy donors. V was pared by 0 bases and J by 3 bases, with 9 bases between. CDR3 length: 15 amino acids. Germline V CDR1 and CDR2: SGDLS, YYNGEE. The table came from immunoSEQ multiplex PCR; TCRdb's copy has only in-frame clones and leaves some out. Here the sample spans about 72,000 clones, less than 95% being singletons. V usage is TRBV9 and J usage is TRBJ2-2; unclear D gene. The sequence was obtained from a woman aged 18-29 years in good health and CMV-seronegative. What was sequenced was PBMCs. CDR3 loop: CASSVVGDYTGELFF. The CDR3 DNA follows: TGTGCCAGCAGCGTAGTAGGAGATTACACCGGGGAGCTGTTTTTT.